This T cell receptor (beta chain) was retrieved from a study of blood T cell repertoires in COVID-19. For the study at large: The analysed material was cDNA or gDNA that came from T cells, B-cell-depleted T cells, or PBMCs.

In the study's own analysis: Counts of nucleated cells, estimated from reference gene primer amplification, were obtained. Sequenced by immunoSEQ multiplex PCR; TCRdb stores in-frame clones only, minus some. V and J calls and clone size follow that table, whereas D and trimming were derived from the DNA. The sample yields 200,000 to 250,000 clones, just under 85% seen once. Trimming shortened V by 1 base and J by 9 bases, and 12 bases separated the two germline ends. The CDR3 is 14 residues long. CDR1 and CDR2 from the germline V gene are KGHDR and SFDVKD. The sample consisted of peripheral blood. This clonotype originated in a woman aged 50 to 60 with active or convalescent COVID-19. The rearrangement uses TRBV24-1 and TRBJ2-1; no definite D call. The CDR3 here is CATSDFSGGREQFF. CDR3 DNA sequence: TGTGCCACCAGTGATTTTTCCGGTGGTCGTGAGCAGTTCTTC.